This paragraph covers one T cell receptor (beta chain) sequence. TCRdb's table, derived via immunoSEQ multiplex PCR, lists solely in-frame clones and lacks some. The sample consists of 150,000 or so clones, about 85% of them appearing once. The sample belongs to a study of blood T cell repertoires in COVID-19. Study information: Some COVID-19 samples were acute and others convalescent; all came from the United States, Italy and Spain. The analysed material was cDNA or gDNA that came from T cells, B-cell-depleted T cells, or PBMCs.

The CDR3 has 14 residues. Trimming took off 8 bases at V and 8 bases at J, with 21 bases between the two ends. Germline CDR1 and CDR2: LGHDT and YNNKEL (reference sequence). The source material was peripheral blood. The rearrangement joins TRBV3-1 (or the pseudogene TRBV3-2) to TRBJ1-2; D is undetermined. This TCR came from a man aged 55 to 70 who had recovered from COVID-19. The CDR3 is CASGRSEGLNGYTF. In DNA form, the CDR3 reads TGTGCCAGCGGGAGGTCGGAAGGCCTCAACGGCTACACCTTC.